The T cell receptor beta chain under discussion was sequenced for a study of T cell changes during pregnancy in multiple sclerosis (dated by TCRdb to between 2018 and 2021). At the level of the whole study: Changes in the T cell repertoire over the course of pregnancy were examined in this study in women with multiple sclerosis.

Comment on this clone: Its antigen is still unknown. No qualities accompany the bases; no much larger clone lies one base away.

Libraries came from the immunoSEQ multiplex PCR assay. Here the immuneACCESS table is served through TCRdb, limited to in-frame sequences with V and J called. Missing clones are a known gap in these copies; in checked studies unresolved V genes cover under half, and the rest lacks a known reason. The sample table lists tens of thousands of clones, 88% of them with a count of one. Over 1.5% of the sample is held by the ten biggest clonotypes. Sequences SGHTA (CDR1) and FQGNSA (CDR2) are obtained from the germline V gene. There are 15 amino acids in the CDR3, from cysteine to phenylalanine inclusive. The CDR3 DNA has 45 bases and is translated from base 1. Trimming at the junction amounts to 0 bases on V and 0 bases on J, and the germline ends lie 9 bases apart.

The V and J segments used are TRBV7-2 and TRBJ2-7, with the identity of the D gene unclear. Specimen: peripheral blood, collected in the first trimester of pregnancy. This receptor was taken from a female donor with multiple sclerosis, enrolled in a pregnancy study. CDR3 sequence: CASSLARGSSYEQYF. The sequenced DNA is TGTGCCAGCAGCTTAGCGCGCGGAAGCTCCTACGAGCAGTACTTC.